This entry is about one T cell receptor (beta chain). Study donors comprised healthy, HIV-negative adults devoid of recent acute infection or vaccination. Germline CDR1 is LGHNA and CDR2 is YSLEER. V lost 10 bases to trimming and J lost 4 bases; unmatched junction nucleotides: 18. CDR3 length: 17 amino acids. The sample is drawn from a study of shared clonotypes between healthy human individuals. Sequenced by immunoSEQ multiplex PCR; TCRdb stores in-frame clones only, minus some. The table has a few million clones, 80% to 95% seen once; the top ten hold about 0.41%. This TCR was sampled from a man aged 18 to 29 in good health. Some clones in this sample may be carry-over from other donors' samples. The sample comprised naive CD4+ T cells from PBMCs. Stated subset: CD45RA+ positively selected. This chain joins TRBV4-3 and TRBJ2-1; TRBD1 matches at 8 bases. CDR3: CATSSRGRTGSYNEQFF. CDR3 sequence (DNA): TGCGCCACCAGTAGTCGGGGACGGACAGGGTCATACAATGAGCAGTTCTTC.